These 8 T cell receptor beta chains came from one sample sequenced in a study of OX40 agonist ivuxolimab in advanced cancers. Profiled with immunoSEQ multiplex PCR; TCRdb holds only in-frame clones, not every one. The sample has roughly 120,000 clones; approximately 89% are singletons. This sample comprised CD4+ or CD8+ T cells sorted from blood, obtained in a trial of the OX40 agonist ivuxolimab. The receptors shown here come from an adult with an advanced solid tumor such as melanoma, head and neck, liver or kidney cancer.

V and J are TRBV5-5 and TRBJ1-1, with 8 positions matching TRBD1. The CDR3 is 16 amino acids. V lost 4 bases, J lost 0 bases, and 8 bases stayed unmatched. Germline lookup yields CDR1 SGHKS and CDR2 YYEKEE (reference sequence). CDR3 sequence (DNA): TGTGCCAGCAGCCCAAACAGGGGGTCCCTGAACACTGAAGCTTTCTTT. Protein product: CASSPNRGSLNTEAFF.

This chain joins TRBV7-2 and TRBJ1-4; no reliable D call. Trimming took 1 base from V and 5 from J, leaving 5 bases between them. Germline CDR1 and CDR2: SGHTA and FQGNSA. This CDR3 has 13 amino acids. The CDR3 loop is CASSLGNNEKLFF. CDR3 DNA: TGTGCCAGCAGCTTAGGGAACAATGAAAAACTGTTTTTT.

The V and J genes are TRBV6-5 and TRBJ1-5; D perhaps matches TRBD1 (5 bases). CDR1 is MNHEY, CDR2 SVGAGI, per germline. V dropped 6 bases and J dropped 7 bases, with 16 bases sitting between them. The CDR3 spans 14 residues. The CDR3 DNA is TGTGCCAGCAGCGAGGGCAGGGCATGGCAGCCCCAGCATTTT. It is translated as CASSEGRAWQPQHF.

This sequence joins TRBV4-3 and TRBJ1-1; perhaps TRBD1 as D (6 bases). The germline CDR1 and CDR2 sequences are LGHNA and YSLEER. The CDR3 has 15 residues. With 3 bases removed from V and 5 bases from J, the gap between germline ends came to 16 bases. The DNA of the CDR3 is TGCGCCAGCAGCCATGGGGGGCAGGGGAAAACTGAAGCTTTCTTT. It specifies CASSHGGQGKTEAFF.

V usage is TRBV5-4 and J usage is TRBJ2-5, with 11 bases that match TRBD2. The CDR3 spans 18 residues. Germline V gene data show CDR1 as SGHNT and CDR2 as YYREEE (reference sequence). V gave up 0 bases and J gave up 5 bases; unmatched junction bases: 12. The CDR3 DNA follows: TGTGCCAGCAGCTTGGTGGCGGGACTAGCGGCCGGAGGGGAGACCCAGTACTTC. This codes for CASSLVAGLAAGGETQYF.

As to this clone: The sample holds other DNA sequences that translate to the same CDR3. The chain employs TRBV15 and TRBJ2-7; the D gene could be TRBD1 or TRBD2 (5 bases each). Germline values: CDR1 LNHNV, CDR2 YYDKDF (reference sequence). The CDR3 is 17 amino acids. Trimming took 0 bases from V and 7 from J, leaving 22 bases between them. The DNA of the CDR3 is TGTGCCACCAGCAGAGATCCTATTGGGGGAGCCACGGGGGAGCAGTACTTC. Its protein product is CATSRDPIGGATGEQYF. The full variable domain, completed using reference TRBV15 and TRBJ2-7, is DAMVIQNPRYQVTQFGKPVTLSCSQTLNHNVMYWYQQKSSQAPKLLFHYYDKDFNNEADTPDNFQSRRPNTSFCFLDIRSPGLGDTAMYLCATSRDPIGGATGEQYFGPGTRLTVT.

The J gene is TRBJ1-5, the V gene TRBV2; 10 bases fit TRBD1. From germline, CDR1 is SNHLY and CDR2 FYNNEI. There are 16 residues in the CDR3. With V trimmed by 6 bases and J by 3 bases, 8 bases remained unmatched. The DNA of the CDR3 is TGTGCCAGCAGAAGCGGGACAGGGGACCCCAATCAGCCCCAGCATTTT. Residues: CASRSGTGDPNQPQHF.

The rearrangement joins TRBV19 to TRBJ2-5; D may be TRBD2 (6 bases). CDR1 LNHDA and CDR2 SQIVND come from the germline V gene (reference sequence). The CDR3 is 14 residues long. Trimming pared 5 bases from V and 1 base from J, leaving 11 bases between. CDR3 amino acids: CASSLRLGQETQYF. CDR3 nucleotides: TGTGCCAGTAGTCTGCGACTAGGCCAAGAGACCCAGTACTTC. Complete variable domain (other parts from reference TRBV19 and TRBJ2-5): DGGITQSPKYLFRKEGQNVTLSCEQNLNHDAMYWYRQDPGQGLRLIYYSQIVNDFQKGDIAEGYSVSREKKESFPLTVTSAQKNPTAFYLCASSLRLGQETQYFGPGTRLLVL.